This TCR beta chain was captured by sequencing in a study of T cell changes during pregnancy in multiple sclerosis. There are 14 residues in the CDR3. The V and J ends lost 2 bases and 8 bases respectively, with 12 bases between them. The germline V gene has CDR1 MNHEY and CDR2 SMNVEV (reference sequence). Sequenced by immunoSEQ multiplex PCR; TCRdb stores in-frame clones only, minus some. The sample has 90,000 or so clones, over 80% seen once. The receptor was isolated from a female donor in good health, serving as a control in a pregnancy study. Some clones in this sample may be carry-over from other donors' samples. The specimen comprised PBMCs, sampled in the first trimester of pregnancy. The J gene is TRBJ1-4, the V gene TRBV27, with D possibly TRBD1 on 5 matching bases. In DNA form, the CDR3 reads TGTGCCAGCAGTTTAAGTCAGGGCGAGGAAAAACTGTTTTTT. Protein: CASSLSQGEEKLFF.